A selection of T cell receptor beta chains follows, all from one sample in a study of T cell responses to AZD1222 COVID-19 vaccine. Assay: immunoSEQ multiplex PCR; the TCRdb copy retains only in-frame clones and omits some. The table includes about 150,000 clones, more than 75% detected once. Sample: peripheral blood, taken on day 0 of AZD1222 vaccination. Receptors were obtained from an adult in good health. Each CDR3 is given with its conserved first and last residue. Fields, in order: clone size, J gene, D gene, V gene, CDR3 protein, CDR3 DNA. A D gene is named only where the DNA matches it firmly. Clone size is stated in some rows and not others, as once, few, many or a class when expanded.

NA TRBJ2-5 NA TRBV4-2 CASSQDWSGDGETQYF TGTGCCAGCAGCCAAGATTGGTCAGGAGATGGAGAGACCCAGTACTTC
NA TRBJ2-2 NA TRBV5-4 CASSPPRESGELFF TGTGCCAGCAGCCCCCCCCGGGAATCCGGGGAGCTGTTTTTT
NA TRBJ2-1 NA TRBV30 CAWSLGFDEQFF TGTGCCTGGAGTTTGGGGTTCGATGAGCAGTTCTTC
NA TRBJ2-2 NA TRBV28 CASSFPGNTGELFF TGTGCCAGCAGCTTCCCCGGGAACACCGGGGAGCTGTTTTTT
NA TRBJ2-3 NA TRBV7-8 CASSPGGGPGGTDTQYF TGTGCCAGCAGCCCAGGGGGGGGGCCTGGTGGCACAGATACGCAGTATTTT
once TRBJ2-5 TRBD2 TRBV2 CASSAYRNPGLAGLETQYF TGTGCCAGCAGTGCCTATAGAAACCCGGGACTAGCGGGGCTAGAGACCCAGTACTTC
NA TRBJ2-7 TRBD2 TRBV5-1 CASSLALAGYEQYF TGCGCCAGCAGCTTGGCCCTAGCGGGGTACGAGCAGTACTTC
NA TRBJ1-3 NA TRBV28 CASIPGPSGNTIYF TGTGCCAGCATTCCGGGGCCCTCTGGAAACACCATATATTTT
once TRBJ2-2 NA TRBV2 CAERRGFTGELFF TGTGCCGAACGAAGGGGCTTCACCGGGGAGCTGTTTTTT
NA TRBJ1-3 NA TRBV5-1 CASSGGDSGPGNTIYF TGCGCCAGCAGCGGAGGGGACTCAGGGCCTGGAAACACCATATATTTT
NA TRBJ2-1 NA TRBV6-5 CASKAGPGAYNEQFF TGTGCCAGCAAGGCAGGGCCAGGGGCCTACAATGAGCAGTTCTTC
NA TRBJ2-5 TRBD2 TRBV29-1 CSVLAGGETQYF TGCAGCGTCCTAGCGGGAGGAGAGACCCAGTACTTC
NA TRBJ1-4 TRBD1 TRBV9 CASSSQGGSEKLFF TGTGCCAGCAGCTCTCAAGGGGGCAGTGAAAAACTGTTTTTT
NA TRBJ1-4 NA TRBV30 CALNREGGISEKLFF TGTGCCCTCAACAGGGAAGGGGGGATCAGTGAAAAACTGTTTTTT
NA TRBJ1-5 NA TRBV9 CASSAILGQPQHF TGTGCCAGCAGTGCAATTCTGGGTCAGCCCCAGCATTTT
NA TRBJ1-5 NA TRBV3-1/TRBV3-2 CASSQQTGVSNQPQHF TGTGCCAGCAGCCAACAGACGGGGGTCAGCAATCAGCCCCAGCATTTT
NA TRBJ1-2 TRBD1 TRBV15 CATSRQGGYGYTF TGTGCCACCTCTCGACAGGGAGGGTATGGCTACACCTTC
NA TRBJ2-2 TRBD2 TRBV15 CATSSTRRGGNTGELFF TGTGCCACCAGCAGTACCCGCCGGGGGGGGAACACCGGGGAGCTGTTTTTT
NA TRBJ1-2 NA TRBV6-2/TRBV6-3 CASSWNGNYGYTF TGTGCCAGCAGTTGGAACGGAAACTATGGCTACACCTTC
few TRBJ1-1 NA TRBV5-1 CASSLDVRGTEAFF TGCGCCAGCAGCTTGGACGTAAGGGGCACTGAAGCTTTCTTT
NA TRBJ1-1 NA TRBV15 CATSIQVTNTEAFF TGTGCCACCAGTATTCAGGTGACGAACACTGAAGCTTTCTTT
once TRBJ1-5 NA TRBV27 CASRSGGAGNQPQHF TGTGCCAGCAGGTCCGGGGGGGCAGGGAACCAGCCCCAGCATTTT
once TRBJ2-7 TRBD2 TRBV5-1 CASSAGGEQYF TGCGCCAGCTCGGCGGGGGGCGAGCAGTACTTC
NA TRBJ1-1 NA TRBV5-1 CASSPDLNTEAFF TGCGCCAGCAGCCCGGACCTGAACACTGAAGCTTTCTTT
few TRBJ1-2 NA TRBV7-6 CASSLDRVGNYGYTF TGTGCCAGCAGCTTAGACAGGGTCGGTAACTATGGCTACACCTTC
NA TRBJ2-1 NA TRBV7-2 CASSSWLGIPDEQFF TGTGCCAGCAGCTCCTGGCTCGGTATCCCTGATGAGCAGTTCTTC
NA TRBJ1-5 NA TRBV19 CASSHRGPMVQPQHF TGTGCCAGTAGTCACCGCGGGCCTATGGTCCAGCCCCAGCATTTT
NA TRBJ1-1 NA TRBV11-3 CASSSSENTEAFF NA
NA TRBJ1-3 NA TRBV11-3 CASSQQFSGNTIYF TGTGCCAGCAGCCAACAGTTCTCTGGAAACACCATATATTTT
NA TRBJ1-1 NA TRBV5-1 CASSLSRVYNTEAFF TGCGCCAGCAGCCTCTCAAGGGTTTACAACACTGAAGCTTTCTTT
once TRBJ2-5 NA TRBV28 CASSSLRASQETQYF TGTGCCAGCAGTTCCCTCCGGGCTAGCCAAGAGACCCAGTACTTC
NA TRBJ2-7 NA TRBV28 CASKPSACYYEQYF TGTGCCAGCAAACCTAGCGCATGCTACTACGAGCAGTACTTC
NA TRBJ1-2 TRBD1 TRBV6-5 CASPGQGRTNYGYTF TGTGCCAGTCCGGGACAGGGGCGAACTAACTATGGCTACACCTTC
NA TRBJ2-7 NA TRBV4-2 CASSQEPYEQYF TGTGCCAGCAGCCAAGAACCCTACGAGCAGTACTTC
NA TRBJ2-5 NA TRBV6-5 CASSPTRVSETQYF TGTGCCAGCAGCCCCACGAGGGTATCAGAGACCCAGTACTTC
NA TRBJ1-1 NA TRBV7-2 CASSIDGNTEAFF TGTGCCAGCAGCATCGACGGAAACACTGAAGCTTTCTTT
NA TRBJ2-2 NA TRBV6-5 CASSSGPTGPGELFF TGTGCCAGCAGTTCCGGGCCCACGGGCCCCGGGGAGCTGTTTTTT
few TRBJ1-2 NA TRBV10-3 CAISASSEGYTF TGTGCCATCAGTGCCAGCAGTGAGGGCTACACCTTC
NA TRBJ2-1 TRBD1 TRBV6-6 CASRPGQGTNEQFF TGTGCCAGCAGACCGGGACAGGGTACCAATGAGCAGTTCTTC
NA TRBJ1-1 NA TRBV5-1 CASSSGGDEAFF TGCGCCAGCAGCTCTGGGGGGGATGAAGCTTTCTTT
NA TRBJ2-1 TRBD2 TRBV2 CASSNQRESDEQFF TGTGCCAGCAGTAACCAGCGGGAGTCCGATGAGCAGTTCTTC